This is a list of T cell receptor beta chains from one sample in a study of cytomegalovirus exposure and HLA in healthy donors. Here immunoSEQ multiplex PCR was the method, and the copy in TCRdb shows in-frame clones only, minus some. The data show nearly 110,000 clones, 70% to 85% seen once. The sample was PBMCs. These receptors originate from a male donor in good health and CMV-seronegative. The CDR3 runs from the conserved cysteine through the conserved F or W. D genes are given only for firm matches. Clone size is stated in some rows and not others, as once, few, many or a class when expanded.

clone size,J gene,D gene,V gene,CDR3 protein,CDR3 DNA
NA,TRBJ2-1,TRBD2,TRBV27,CASTTTSGRANGEQFF,TGTGCCAGCACCACGACTAGCGGGAGGGCCAATGGTGAGCAGTTCTTC
NA,TRBJ2-3,NA,TRBV18,CASSREATDTQYF,TGTGCCAGCTCCCGTGAGGCTACCGATACGCAGTATTTT
NA,TRBJ2-3,TRBD1,TRBV2,CASRVDRESAQYF,TGTGCCAGCAGGGTAGACAGGGAAAGTGCGCAGTATTTT
NA,TRBJ2-2,TRBD2,TRBV5-1,CASSGAGGDTGELFF,TGCGCCAGTAGTGGGGCGGGAGGCGACACCGGGGAGCTGTTTTTT
NA,TRBJ2-1,NA,TRBV19,CASSAQRGPANEQFF,TGTGCCAGTTCCGCCCAGCGAGGGCCAGCAAATGAGCAGTTCTTC
NA,TRBJ1-1,NA,TRBV14,CASSPKRGMNTEAFF,TGTGCCAGCAGCCCGAAAAGGGGCATGAACACTGAAGCTTTCTTT
NA,TRBJ1-2,TRBD1,TRBV9,CASSVVAGGYGYTF,TGTGCCAGCAGCGTAGTGGCAGGGGGCTATGGCTACACCTTC
few,TRBJ1-5,TRBD1,TRBV27,CARAGTGRSNQPQHF,TGTGCCAGAGCCGGGACAGGGCGTAGCAATCAGCCCCAGCATTTT
NA,TRBJ1-5,TRBD1,TRBV2,CASSGTGGNQPQHF,TGTGCCAGCAGCGGAACAGGGGGGAATCAGCCCCAGCATTTT
few,TRBJ2-1,TRBD2,TRBV18,CASSPGLAGAGEQFF,TGTGCCAGCTCACCCGGACTAGCGGGAGCAGGTGAGCAGTTCTTC